A selection of T cell receptor beta chains follows, all from one sample in a study of blood T cell repertoires in COVID-19. The table came from immunoSEQ multiplex PCR; TCRdb's copy has only in-frame clones and leaves some out. Of 55,000 to 65,000 clones in the sample, roughly 80% were seen once. Material: peripheral blood. The receptors shown here come from a man between 60 and 75 years old with acute or convalescent COVID-19. Both conserved end residues are part of each CDR3. Each record gives: clone size, D gene, J gene, V gene, CDR3 DNA, CDR3 protein. D genes are given only for firm matches. Only some rows state a clone size, as once, few, many or a class for expanded clones.

NA,TRBD1,TRBJ1-1,TRBV7-2,TGTGCCAGCAGCCCCTGGACAGGGGGCACTGAAGCTTTCTTT,CASSPWTGGTEAFF
NA,TRBD1,TRBJ1-6,TRBV30,TGTGCCTGGAGTGTTCCGGGACAGAGGAATTCACCCCTCCACTTT,CAWSVPGQRNSPLHF
NA,TRBD1,TRBJ1-3,TRBV5-4,TGTGCCAGCAGCCTCGACAGGGATTTTGGAAACACCATATATTTT,CASSLDRDFGNTIYF
NA,TRBD1,TRBJ1-4,TRBV10-3,TGTGCCATCAGTGATTCCCGACAGGGGGCAGGTGAAAAACTGTTTTTT,CAISDSRQGAGEKLFF
NA,TRBD1,TRBJ2-3,TRBV18,TGTGCCAGCTCACCGGGACAGGGGGCTTCAGATACGCAGTATTTT,CASSPGQGASDTQYF
NA,NA,TRBJ1-2,TRBV10-3,TGTGCCATCAGTGAGTGGGACAATGGCTACACCTTC,CAISEWDNGYTF
NA,NA,TRBJ1-2,TRBV7-2,TGTGCCAGCAGCTTAGAAGGCAGGCAGTATGGCTACACCTTC,CASSLEGRQYGYTF
NA,NA,TRBJ2-5,TRBV5-1,TGCGCCAGCAGCTTACAGGTGGGGAACCAAGAGACCCAGTACTTC,CASSLQVGNQETQYF
NA,NA,TRBJ1-1,TRBV12-5,TGTGCTAGTACCCTCGGCCTCGCGGGAGCTTTCTTT,CASTLGLAGAFF
NA,TRBD1,TRBJ1-1,TRBV5-6,TGTGCCAGCAGCCTTTCGACAGGGAACGCTTTCTTT,CASSLSTGNAFF
few,NA,TRBJ1-1,TRBV15,TGTGCCACCAGCAGAGACCAGGGCACTGAAGCTTTCTTT,CATSRDQGTEAFF
NA,NA,TRBJ1-1,TRBV18,TGTGCCAGCTCAACAGTTAACCCCCAGGGTGGGACTTTCTTT,CASSTVNPQGGTFF
NA,TRBD1,TRBJ2-7,TRBV24-1,TGTGCCACCAGTGACCAAAACAGGGGCTACGAGCAGTACTTC,CATSDQNRGYEQYF
NA,TRBD1,TRBJ1-2,TRBV19,TGTGCCAGTAGTCCCCCTCCCGGGACAGTCTATGGCTACACCTTC,CASSPPPGTVYGYTF
NA,NA,TRBJ2-2,TRBV18,TGTGCCAGCTCTCGAGAGGCGAACACCGGGGAGCTGTTTTTT,CASSREANTGELFF
NA,NA,TRBJ1-6,TRBV7-3,TGTGCCAGCAGCTTAGAACAGGGTGATAATTCACCCCTCCACTTT,CASSLEQGDNSPLHF
NA,TRBD1,TRBJ1-4,TRBV30,TGTGCCTGGAGTGGGCGGACAGGGCACGGAGAAAAACTGTTTTTT,CAWSGRTGHGEKLFF
NA,NA,TRBJ2-7,TRBV18,TGTGCCAGCTCACCACAGGGTTTGGGGGGCGAGCAGTACTTC,CASSPQGLGGEQYF
NA,NA,TRBJ2-3,TRBV24-1,TGTGCCACCAGTACCGTGGGGCCAGATACGCAGTATTTT,CATSTVGPDTQYF